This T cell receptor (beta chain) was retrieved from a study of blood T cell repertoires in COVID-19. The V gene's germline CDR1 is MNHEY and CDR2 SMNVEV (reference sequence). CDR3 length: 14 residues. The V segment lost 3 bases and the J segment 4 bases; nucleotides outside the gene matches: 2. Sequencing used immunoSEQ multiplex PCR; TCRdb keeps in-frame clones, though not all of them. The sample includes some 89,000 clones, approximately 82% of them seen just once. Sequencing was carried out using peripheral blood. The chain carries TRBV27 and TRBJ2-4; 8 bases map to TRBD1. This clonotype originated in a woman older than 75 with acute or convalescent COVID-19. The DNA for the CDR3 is TGTGCCAGCAGTTTGGACAGGGCGAAAAACATTCAGTACTTC. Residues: CASSLDRAKNIQYF.